This T cell receptor (beta chain) was recovered during a study of PD-L1 blockade in urothelial cancer. Sequencing was performed with immunoSEQ multiplex PCR; in TCRdb, only in-frame clones are kept and a portion is missing. The sample has tens of thousands of clones; roughly 84% are singletons. The time point here: pretreatment peripheral blood. This clonotype originated in a woman aged 70 to 79 with urothelial cancer. Sequenced here: PBMCs, sampled around atezolizumab (anti-PD-L1) treatment.

The CDR3: CAWSGLAGGPVLYEQYF. The CDR3 DNA is TGTGCCTGGAGTGGCCTAGCGGGAGGGCCGGTCTTATACGAGCAGTACTTC. This chain uses TRBV30 with TRBJ2-7; 12 bases agree with TRBD2. CDR1 and CDR2 (germline): GTSNPN, SVGIG (reference sequence). J was trimmed by 4 bases and V by 1 base; bases with no gene match: 11. This CDR3 comprises 17 residues.